Detailed here is one T cell receptor beta chain. As yet, its antigen is unknown. This specimen comes from a study of identical twins. Template switching introduced a universal primer site, and the cDNA bore unique molecular identifiers. TCRdb re-derived calls from the 5' RACE reads in MiXCR, one entry per CDR3 protein. The top ten clones hold approximately 10% of a sample with hundreds of thousands of distinct CDR3 sequences, over 11% of them seen once. The trim removed 1 base at V and 5 bases at J, leaving 7 bases unmatched. Per the germline V gene, CDR1 is DFQATT and CDR2 is SNEGSKA (reference sequence). This CDR3 is 15 amino acids long. Findings of the study overall: Twins shared out-of-frame alpha sequences with excess low generation probability. While abundant cord blood beta clonotypes carried fewer insertions, memory repertoires showed no such pattern.

The rearrangement joins TRBV20-1 to TRBJ2-3, with 9 positions matching TRBD2. The sequenced sample consisted of memory (CD45RO+) T cells sorted from blood. The origin of this receptor is a woman between 18 and 29 years old in good health. In DNA, the CDR3 is TGCAGTGCTAGAGCCTTTAGCGGGAGAGTAGATACGCAGTATTTT. The encoded protein is CSARAFSGRVDTQYF.